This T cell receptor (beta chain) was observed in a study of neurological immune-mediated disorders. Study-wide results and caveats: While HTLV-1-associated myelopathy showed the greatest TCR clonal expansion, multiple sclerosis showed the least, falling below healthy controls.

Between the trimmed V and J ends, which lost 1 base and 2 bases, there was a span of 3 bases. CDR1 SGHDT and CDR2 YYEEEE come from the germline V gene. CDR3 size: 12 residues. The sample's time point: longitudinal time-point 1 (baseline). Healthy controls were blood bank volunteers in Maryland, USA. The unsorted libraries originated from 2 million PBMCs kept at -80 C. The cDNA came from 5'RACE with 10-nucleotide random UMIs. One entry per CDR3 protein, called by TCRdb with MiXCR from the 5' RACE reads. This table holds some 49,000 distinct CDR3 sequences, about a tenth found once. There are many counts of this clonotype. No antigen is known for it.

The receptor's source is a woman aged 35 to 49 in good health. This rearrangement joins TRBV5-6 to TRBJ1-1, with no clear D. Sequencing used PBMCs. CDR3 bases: TGTGCCAGCAGCTTGTTTAACACTGAAGCTTTCTTT. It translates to CASSLFNTEAFF.